A selection of T cell receptor beta chains follows, all from one sample in a study of tumor and adjacent non-tumor tissue in lung cancer. TCRdb processed the multiplex PCR reads anew with MiXCR; each CDR3 protein has one entry. The sample lists 60,000 to 85,000 distinct CDR3 sequences; around 74% were seen once. Sequencing was performed on lung tumor tissue. Source of these receptors: a woman in her fifties or sixties with non-small cell lung cancer. CDR3s include the opening cysteine and the closing phenylalanine or tryptophan. The D gene is left open where the match is weak. Size is stated for part of the rows, as once, few or many counts, or as a class when the clone is expanded.

size	V	J	D	length	CDR3	DNA
NA	TRBV4-2	TRBJ1-5	NA	13	CASSQGHGHPQHF	TGTGCCAGCAGCCAAGGCCATGGGCATCCCCAGCATTTT
many	TRBV11-2	TRBJ2-7	NA	16	CASSPGGLLFLYEQYF	TGTGCCAGCAGCCCCGGGGGACTTTTGTTTCTCTACGAGCAGTACTTC
NA	TRBV25-1	TRBJ2-3	NA	13	CTTSGQPADTQYF	TGTACCACTTCCGGACAGCCGGCAGATACGCAGTATTTT
many	TRBV7-9	TRBJ2-1	NA	13	CASSLKSLNEQFF	TGTGCCAGCAGCTTAAAGTCTCTCAATGAGCAGTTCTTC
NA	TRBV5-1	TRBJ2-5	NA	15	CTSSLVPGPRETQYF	TGCACCAGCAGCTTGGTGCCGGGGCCGCGAGAGACCCAGTACTTC
few	TRBV3-1	TRBJ2-1	TRBD2	13	CASSQGLAGDRFF	TGTGCCAGCAGCCAAGGACTAGCGGGAGATCGGTTCTTC
NA	TRBV4-1	TRBJ2-6	TRBD2	17	CASFPTTGGSGANVLTF	TGCGCCAGCTTTCCGACTACCGGGGGGAGTGGGGCCAACGTCCTGACCTTC
many	TRBV14	TRBJ2-7	NA	11	CASSQMYEQYF	TGTGCCAGCAGCCAGATGTACGAGCAGTACTTC
NA	TRBV20-1	TRBJ2-2	NA	14	CSAGGDSNTGELFF	TGCAGTGCAGGCGGGGACTCTAACACCGGGGAGCTGTTTTTT
NA	TRBV4-2	TRBJ2-3	NA	16	CASSPAREESIDTQYF	TGTGCCAGCAGCCCGGCACGCGAGGAGAGTATAGATACGCAGTATTTT
NA	TRBV6-6	TRBJ1-2	TRBD1	13	CASSYYRGYGYTF	TGTGCCAGCAGTTATTACAGGGGCTATGGCTACACCTTC
NA	TRBV4-1	TRBJ2-3	NA	19	CGSSQEEGDAEGSTYTQCF	TGCGGAAGCAGCCAAGAAGAGGGGGATGCGGAGGGGAGCACATATACGCAGTGTTTT
many	TRBV4-1	TRBJ2-3	NA	13	CASSQDGASTQYF	TGCGCCAGCAGCCAAGATGGGGCCTCAACGCAGTATTTT
NA	TRBV6-2/TRBV6-3	TRBJ2-1	NA	13	CAISLAPYNEQFF	TGTGCCATCAGTTTAGCCCCCTACAATGAGCAGTTCTTT
NA	TRBV14	TRBJ2-5	NA	12	CAGSLRGETQYF	TGTGCCGGCAGCCTCCGGGGGGAGACCCAGTACTTC
NA	TRBV11-2	TRBJ2-3	TRBD2	16	CASSLVGGRGRDTQYF	TGTGCCAGCAGCTTAGTAGGCGGGAGGGGAAGAGATACGCAGTATTTT
NA	TRBV29-1	TRBJ1-1	NA	12	CSARTEDTDAFF	TGCAGCGCTAGGACCGAGGACACTGATGCGTTCTTT
NA	TRBV6-6	TRBJ2-7	NA	13	CASSYSGEYEQYF	TGTGCCAGCAGTTATTCCGGGGAGTACGAGCAGTATTTC
NA	TRBV14	TRBJ2-2	NA	14	CASIQELNTGELFF	TGTGCCAGCATCCAAGAACTCAACACCGGGGAGCTGTTTTTT
NA	TRBV11-1	TRBJ2-3	NA	14	CASSARYHTDTQYF	TGTGCCAGCAGTGCACGATACCACACAGATACCCAGTATTTT
NA	TRBV29-1	TRBJ1-4	NA	15	CRVDATGQGREKLLF	TGCAGGGTCGACGCCACTGGGCAGGGCCGTGAAAAACTGCTTTTT
NA	TRBV10-3	TRBJ1-1	NA	13	CAISDLLASEAFF	TGTGCCATCAGTGATCTCTTGGCCAGTGAAGCTTTCTTT
many	TRBV20-1	TRBJ2-4	NA	17	CSARDRVGFIAKNIQYF	TGCAGTGCTAGAGATCGAGTAGGTTTCATAGCCAAAAACATTCAGTACTTC
NA	TRBV12-3/TRBV12-4	TRBJ2-7	NA	14	CASISGIASYEQYF	TGTGCCAGCATTTCGGGGATAGCCTCCTACGAGCAGTACTTC
NA	TRBV12-3/TRBV12-4	TRBJ2-1	NA	13	CASRTSGQTEQFF	TGTGCCAGCAGGACTAGTGGTCAAACTGAGCAGTTCTTC
NA	TRBV20-1	TRBJ2-5	NA	13	CSAPAPGQETQYF	TGCAGTGCTCCCGCTCCGGGACAAGAGACCCAGTACTTC
NA	TRBV10-1	TRBJ2-5	NA	12	CARSTMREIQYF	TGCGCCAGATCCACCATGAGAGAGATCCAGTACTTC
NA	TRBV4-2	TRBJ2-7	NA	16	CASCQDRTFSSYEQYF	TGTGCCAGCTGCCAAGATAGGACTTTCAGCTCCTACGAGCAGTACTTC
NA	TRBV7-8	TRBJ2-1	NA	14	CANSFLAGLNEQFF	TGTGCCAACAGCTTTCTGGCGGGGCTTAATGAGCAATTCTTC
NA	TRBV28	TRBJ2-5	NA	13	CACGTVYQETQYF	TGTGCTTGCGGGACAGTATACCAAGAGACCCAGTACTTC
NA	TRBV11-2	TRBJ1-5	NA	15	CASSFDGLGNQPRHF	TGTGCCAGCAGCTTTGATGGGTTGGGCAATCAGCCCCGGCATTTT